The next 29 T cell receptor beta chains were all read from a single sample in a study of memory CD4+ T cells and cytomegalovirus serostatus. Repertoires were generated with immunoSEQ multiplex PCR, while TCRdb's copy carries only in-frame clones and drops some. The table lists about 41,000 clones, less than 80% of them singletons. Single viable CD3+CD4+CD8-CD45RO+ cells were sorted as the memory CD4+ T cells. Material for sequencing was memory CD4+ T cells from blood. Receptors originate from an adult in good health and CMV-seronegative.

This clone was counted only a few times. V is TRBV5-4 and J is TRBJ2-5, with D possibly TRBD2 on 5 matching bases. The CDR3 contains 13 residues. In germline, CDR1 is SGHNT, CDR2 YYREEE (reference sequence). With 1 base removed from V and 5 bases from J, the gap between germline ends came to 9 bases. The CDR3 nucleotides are TGTGCCAGCAGCTTGCCCGGCGGGGAGACCCAGTACTTC. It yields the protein CASSLPGGETQYF.

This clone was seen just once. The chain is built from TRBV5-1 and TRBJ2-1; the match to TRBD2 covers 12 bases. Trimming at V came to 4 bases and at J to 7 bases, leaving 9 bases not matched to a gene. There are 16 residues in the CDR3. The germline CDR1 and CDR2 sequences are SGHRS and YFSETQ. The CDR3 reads CASSVILAGGTNEQFF. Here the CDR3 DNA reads TGCGCCAGCAGCGTAATACTAGCGGGAGGAACAAATGAGCAGTTCTTC.

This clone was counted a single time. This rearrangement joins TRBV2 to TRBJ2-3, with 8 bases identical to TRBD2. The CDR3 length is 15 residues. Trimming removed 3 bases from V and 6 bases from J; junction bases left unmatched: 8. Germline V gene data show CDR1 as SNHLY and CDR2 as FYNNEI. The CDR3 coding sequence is TGTGCCAGCAGTGATTCCCGAACTAGCGGTGATACGCAGTATTTT. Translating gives CASSDSRTSGDTQYF. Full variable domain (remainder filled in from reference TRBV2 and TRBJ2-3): EPEVTQTPSHQVTQMGQEVILRCVPISNHLYFYWYRQILGQKVEFLVSFYNNEISEKSEIFDDQFSVERPDGSNFTLKIRSTKLEDSAMYFCASSDSRTSGDTQYFGPGTRLTVL.

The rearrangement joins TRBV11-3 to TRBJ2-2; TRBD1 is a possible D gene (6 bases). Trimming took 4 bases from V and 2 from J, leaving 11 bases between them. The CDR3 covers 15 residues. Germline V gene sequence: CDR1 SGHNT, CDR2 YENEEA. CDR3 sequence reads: CASSYGTSNTGELFF. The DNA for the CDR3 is TGTGCCAGCAGCTACGGGACAAGTAACACCGGGGAGCTGTTTTTT. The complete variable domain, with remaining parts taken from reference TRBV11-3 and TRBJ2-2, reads EAGVVQSPRYKIIEKKQPVAFWCNPISGHNTLYWYLQNLGQGPELLIRYENEEAVDDSQLPKDRFSAERLKGVDSTLKIQPAELGDSAVYLCASSYGTSNTGELFFGEGSRLTVL.

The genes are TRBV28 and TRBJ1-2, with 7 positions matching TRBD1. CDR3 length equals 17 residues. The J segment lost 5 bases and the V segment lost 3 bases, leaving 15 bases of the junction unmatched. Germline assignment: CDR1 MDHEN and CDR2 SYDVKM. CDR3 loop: CASSFVSGNRGLYGYTF. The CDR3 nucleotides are TGTGCCAGCAGTTTCGTCTCGGGGAACAGGGGTTTGTATGGCTACACCTTC.

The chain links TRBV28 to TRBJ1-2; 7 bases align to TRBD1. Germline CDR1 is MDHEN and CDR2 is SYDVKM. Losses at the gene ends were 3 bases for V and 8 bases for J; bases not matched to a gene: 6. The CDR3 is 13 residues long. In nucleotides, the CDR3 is TGTGCCAGCAGTTTGAATCAGGGGGGCGGCTACACCTTC. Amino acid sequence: CASSLNQGGGYTF.

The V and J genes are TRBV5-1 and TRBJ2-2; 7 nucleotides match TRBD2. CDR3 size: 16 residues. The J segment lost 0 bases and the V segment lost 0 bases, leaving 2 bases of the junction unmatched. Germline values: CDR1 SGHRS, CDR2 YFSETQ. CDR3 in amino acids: CASSLGTRANTGELFF. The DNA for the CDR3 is TGCGCCAGCAGCTTGGGGACTAGAGCGAACACCGGGGAGCTGTTTTTT.

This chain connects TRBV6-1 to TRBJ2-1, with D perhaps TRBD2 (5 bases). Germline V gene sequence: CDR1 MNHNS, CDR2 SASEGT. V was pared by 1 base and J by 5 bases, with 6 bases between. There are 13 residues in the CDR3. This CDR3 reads CASSEGLNNEQFF. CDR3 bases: TGTGCCAGCAGTGAAGGACTAAACAATGAGCAGTTCTTC.

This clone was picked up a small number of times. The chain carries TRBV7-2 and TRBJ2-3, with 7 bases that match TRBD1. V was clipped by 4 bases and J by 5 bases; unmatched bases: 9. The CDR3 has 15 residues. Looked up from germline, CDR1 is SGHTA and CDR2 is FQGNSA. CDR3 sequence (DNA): TGTGCCAGCAGCTCCCGGACAGGCCCCGGAGATACGCAGTATTTT. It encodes CASSSRTGPGDTQYF.

CDR3 residues: CASSLATGTVTNEQFF. The CDR3, as DNA: TGTGCCAGCAGCTTAGCAACCGGGACAGTCACTAATGAGCAGTTCTTC. This chain links TRBV11-2 with TRBJ2-1, with TRBD1 matching 7 bases. J lost 7 bases, V lost 1 base, and 10 bases had no gene match. Per germline, CDR1 SGHAT and CDR2 FQNNGV. The CDR3 loop spans 16 amino acids.

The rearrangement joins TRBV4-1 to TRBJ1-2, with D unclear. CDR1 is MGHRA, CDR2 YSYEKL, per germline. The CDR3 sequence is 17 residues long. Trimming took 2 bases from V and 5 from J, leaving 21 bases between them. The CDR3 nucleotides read TGCGCCAGCAGCCAAACCCCCCCGAGGGCCCGGAGGTATGGCTACACCTTC. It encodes CASSQTPPRARRYGYTF.

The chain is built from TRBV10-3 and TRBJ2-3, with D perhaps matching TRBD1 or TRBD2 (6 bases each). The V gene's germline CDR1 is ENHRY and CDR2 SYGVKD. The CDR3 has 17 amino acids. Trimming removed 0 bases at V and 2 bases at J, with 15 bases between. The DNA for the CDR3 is TGTGCCATCAGTGAGTCGATAGGGGGGAGGACCACAGATACGCAGTATTTT. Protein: CAISESIGGRTTDTQYF.

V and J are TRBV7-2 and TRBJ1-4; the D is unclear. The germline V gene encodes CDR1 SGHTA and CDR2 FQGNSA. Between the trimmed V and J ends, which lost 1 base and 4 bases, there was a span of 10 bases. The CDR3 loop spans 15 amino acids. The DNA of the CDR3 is TGTGCCAGCAGCTTAGTGGTCAGAAGTAATGAAAAACTGTTTTTT. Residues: CASSLVVRSNEKLFF.

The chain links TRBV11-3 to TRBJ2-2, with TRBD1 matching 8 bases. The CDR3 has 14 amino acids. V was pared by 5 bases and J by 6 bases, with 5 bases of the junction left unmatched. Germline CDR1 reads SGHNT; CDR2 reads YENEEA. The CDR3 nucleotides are TGTGCCAGCAGCCCTGGACAGGGCCCCGGGGAGCTGTTTTTT. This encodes CASSPGQGPGELFF.

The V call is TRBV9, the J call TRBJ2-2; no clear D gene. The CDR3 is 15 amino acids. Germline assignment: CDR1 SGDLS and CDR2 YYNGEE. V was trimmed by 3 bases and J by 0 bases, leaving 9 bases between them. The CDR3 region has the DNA TGTGCCAGCAGCGCTCCGATCGCGAACACCGGGGAGCTGTTTTTT. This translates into CASSAPIANTGELFF.

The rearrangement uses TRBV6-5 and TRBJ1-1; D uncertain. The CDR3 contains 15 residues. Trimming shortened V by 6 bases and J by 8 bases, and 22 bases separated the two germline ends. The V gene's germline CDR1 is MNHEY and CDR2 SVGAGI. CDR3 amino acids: CASSRLGGGRYEAFF. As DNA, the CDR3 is TGTGCCAGCAGCCGTCTCGGAGGTGGGAGATACGAAGCTTTCTTT.

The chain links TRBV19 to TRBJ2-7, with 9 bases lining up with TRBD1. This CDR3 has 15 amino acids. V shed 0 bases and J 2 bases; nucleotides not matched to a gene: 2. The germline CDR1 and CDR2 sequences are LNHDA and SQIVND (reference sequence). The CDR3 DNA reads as TGTGCCAGTAGTATAGACCGGGACAGGGCCTACGAGCAGTACTTC. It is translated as CASSIDRDRAYEQYF.

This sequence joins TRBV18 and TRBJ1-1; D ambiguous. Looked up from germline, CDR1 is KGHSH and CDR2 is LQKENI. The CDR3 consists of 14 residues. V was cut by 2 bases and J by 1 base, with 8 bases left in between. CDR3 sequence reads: CASSPGVRNTEAFF. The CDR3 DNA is TGTGCCAGCTCACCAGGGGTCCGGAACACTGAAGCTTTCTTT.

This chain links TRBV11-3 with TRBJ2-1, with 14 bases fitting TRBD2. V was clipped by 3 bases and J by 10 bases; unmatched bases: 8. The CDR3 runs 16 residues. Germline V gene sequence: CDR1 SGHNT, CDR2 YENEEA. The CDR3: CASSLGGLAGDHEQFF. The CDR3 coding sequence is TGTGCCAGCAGCTTGGGGGGACTAGCGGGAGATCACGAGCAGTTCTTC. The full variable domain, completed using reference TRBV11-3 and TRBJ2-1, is EAGVVQSPRYKIIEKKQPVAFWCNPISGHNTLYWYLQNLGQGPELLIRYENEEAVDDSQLPKDRFSAERLKGVDSTLKIQPAELGDSAVYLCASSLGGLAGDHEQFFGPGTRLTVL.

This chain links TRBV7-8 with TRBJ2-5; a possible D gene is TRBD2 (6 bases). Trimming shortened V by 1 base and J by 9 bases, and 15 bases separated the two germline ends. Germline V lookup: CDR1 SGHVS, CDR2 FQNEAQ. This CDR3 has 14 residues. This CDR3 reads CASSLEPLGRSQYF. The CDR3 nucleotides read TGTGCCAGCAGCTTAGAACCCTTGGGGAGGTCCCAGTACTTC.

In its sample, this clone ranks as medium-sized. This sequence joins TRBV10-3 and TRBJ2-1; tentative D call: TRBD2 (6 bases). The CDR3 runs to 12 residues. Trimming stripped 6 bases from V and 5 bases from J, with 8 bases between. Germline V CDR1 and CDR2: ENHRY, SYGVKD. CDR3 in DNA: TGTGCCATCAGCCCGGGAGACAATGAGCAGTTCTTC. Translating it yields CAISPGDNEQFF.

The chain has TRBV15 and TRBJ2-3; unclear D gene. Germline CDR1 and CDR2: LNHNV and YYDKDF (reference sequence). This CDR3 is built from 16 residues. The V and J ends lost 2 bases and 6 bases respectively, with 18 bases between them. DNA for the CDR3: TGTGCCACCAGCAGAAACCCTCGAAGTTGGGTCGATACGCAGTATTTT. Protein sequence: CATSRNPRSWVDTQYF.

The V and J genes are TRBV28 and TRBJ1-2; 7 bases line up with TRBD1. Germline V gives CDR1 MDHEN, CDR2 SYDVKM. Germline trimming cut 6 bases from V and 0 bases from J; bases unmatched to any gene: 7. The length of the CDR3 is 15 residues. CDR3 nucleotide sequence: TGTGCCAGCAGACCGAGCAGGGGGTCTAACTATGGCTACACCTTC. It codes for CASRPSRGSNYGYTF.

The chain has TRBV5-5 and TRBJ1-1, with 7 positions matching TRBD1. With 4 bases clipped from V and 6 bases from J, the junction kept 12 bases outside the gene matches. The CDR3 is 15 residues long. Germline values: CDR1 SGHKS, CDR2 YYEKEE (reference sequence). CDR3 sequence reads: CASSGSTGDIAEAFF. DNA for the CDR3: TGTGCCAGCAGCGGAAGTACAGGGGATATCGCTGAAGCTTTCTTT.

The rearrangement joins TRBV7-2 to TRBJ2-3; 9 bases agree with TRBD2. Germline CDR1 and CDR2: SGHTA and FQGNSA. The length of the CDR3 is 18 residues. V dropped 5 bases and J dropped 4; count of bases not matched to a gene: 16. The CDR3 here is CASSTRLGGGAGADTQYF. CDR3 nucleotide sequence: TGTGCCAGCAGCACCCGACTTGGCGGGGGGGCAGGAGCAGATACGCAGTATTTT.

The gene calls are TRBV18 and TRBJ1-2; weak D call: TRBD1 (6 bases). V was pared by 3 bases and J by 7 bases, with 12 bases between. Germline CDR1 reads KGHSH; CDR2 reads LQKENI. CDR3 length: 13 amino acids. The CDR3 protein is CASSPETGVGYTF. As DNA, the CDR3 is TGTGCCAGCTCACCTGAGACAGGAGTTGGCTACACCTTC.

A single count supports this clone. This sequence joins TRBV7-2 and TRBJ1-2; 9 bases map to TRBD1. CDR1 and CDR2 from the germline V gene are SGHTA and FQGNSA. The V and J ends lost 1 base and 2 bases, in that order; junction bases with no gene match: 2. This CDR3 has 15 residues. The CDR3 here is CASSLGGTGNYGYTF. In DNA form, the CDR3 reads TGTGCCAGCAGCTTAGGTGGGACAGGGAACTATGGCTACACCTTC.

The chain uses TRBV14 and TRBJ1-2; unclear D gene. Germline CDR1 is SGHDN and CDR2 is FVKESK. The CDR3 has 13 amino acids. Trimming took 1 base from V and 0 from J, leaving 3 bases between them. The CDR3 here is CASSQVANYGYTF. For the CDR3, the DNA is TGTGCCAGCAGCCAAGTGGCTAACTATGGCTACACCTTC.

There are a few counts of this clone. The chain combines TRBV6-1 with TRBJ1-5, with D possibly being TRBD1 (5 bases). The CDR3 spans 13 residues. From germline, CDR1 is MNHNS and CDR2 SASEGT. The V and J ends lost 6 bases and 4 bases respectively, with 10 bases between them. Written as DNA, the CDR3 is TGTGCCAGCAGGCTGGGGGGAAATCAGCCCCAGCATTTT. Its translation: CASRLGGNQPQHF.